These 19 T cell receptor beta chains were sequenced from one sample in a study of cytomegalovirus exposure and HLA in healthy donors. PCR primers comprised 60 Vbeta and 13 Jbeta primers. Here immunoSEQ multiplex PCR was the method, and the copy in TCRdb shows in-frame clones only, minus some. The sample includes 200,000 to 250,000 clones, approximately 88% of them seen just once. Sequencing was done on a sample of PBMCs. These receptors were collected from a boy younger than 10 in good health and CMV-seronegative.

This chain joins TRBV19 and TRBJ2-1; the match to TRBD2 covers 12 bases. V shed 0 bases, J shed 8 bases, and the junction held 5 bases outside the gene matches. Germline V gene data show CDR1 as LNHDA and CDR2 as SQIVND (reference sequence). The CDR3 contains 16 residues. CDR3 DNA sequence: TGTGCCAGTAGTATAGATCTAGCGGGAGGGAGGGATGAGCAGTTCTTC. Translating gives CASSIDLAGGRDEQFF. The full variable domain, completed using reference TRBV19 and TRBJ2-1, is DGGITQSPKYLFRKEGQNVTLSCEQNLNHDAMYWYRQDPGQGLRLIYYSQIVNDFQKGDIAEGYSVSREKKESFPLTVTSAQKNPTAFYLCASSIDLAGGRDEQFFGPGTRLTVL.

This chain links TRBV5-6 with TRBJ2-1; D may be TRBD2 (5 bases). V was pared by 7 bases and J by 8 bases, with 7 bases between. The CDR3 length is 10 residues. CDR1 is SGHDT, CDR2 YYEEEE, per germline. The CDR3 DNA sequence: TGTGCCAGCCTCGGGGATGAGCAGTTCTTC. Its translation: CASLGDEQFF.

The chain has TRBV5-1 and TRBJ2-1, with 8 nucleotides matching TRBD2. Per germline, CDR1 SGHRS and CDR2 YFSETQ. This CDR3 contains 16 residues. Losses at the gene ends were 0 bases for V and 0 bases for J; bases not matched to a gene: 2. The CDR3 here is CASSLAGGVSYNEQFF. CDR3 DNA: TGCGCCAGCAGCTTGGCCGGGGGGGTCTCCTACAATGAGCAGTTCTTC. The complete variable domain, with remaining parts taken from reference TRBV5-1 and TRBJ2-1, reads KAGVTQTPRYLIKTRGQQVTLSCSPISGHRSVSWYQQTPGQGLQFLFEYFSETQRNKGNFPGRFSGRQFSNSRSEMNVSTLELGDSALYLCASSLAGGVSYNEQFFGPGTRLTVL.

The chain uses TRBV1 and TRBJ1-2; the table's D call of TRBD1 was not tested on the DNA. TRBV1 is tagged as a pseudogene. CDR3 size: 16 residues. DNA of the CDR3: TGCACCAGCAGCCCCCTAGAAAAGACAGGGGGCAATGGCTACACCTTC. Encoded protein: CTSSPLEKTGGNGYTF.

The chain's CDR3 is CASSPAGDTEAFF. The CDR3 bases are TGTGCCAGCTCACCCGCAGGGGACACTGAAGCTTTCTTT. The chain recombines TRBV18 with TRBJ1-1, with D possibly being TRBD1 (6 bases). The germline V and J ends were trimmed by 3 bases and 3 bases, with 8 bases remaining between them. Germline CDR1 and CDR2: KGHSH and LQKENI. The CDR3 sequence is 13 residues long.

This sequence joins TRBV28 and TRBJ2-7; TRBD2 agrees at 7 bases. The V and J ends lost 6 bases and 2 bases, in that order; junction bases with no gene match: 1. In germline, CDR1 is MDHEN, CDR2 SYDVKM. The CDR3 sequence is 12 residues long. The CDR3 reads CASSGGTYEQYF. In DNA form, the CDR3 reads TGTGCCAGCAGCGGGGGGACCTACGAGCAGTACTTC.

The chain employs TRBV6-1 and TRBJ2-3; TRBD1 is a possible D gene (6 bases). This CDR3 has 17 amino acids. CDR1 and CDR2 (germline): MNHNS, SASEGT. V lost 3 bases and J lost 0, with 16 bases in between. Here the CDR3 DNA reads TGTGCCAGCAGTGAGGGCTGGGGGCAGGGCAGCACAGATACGCAGTATTTT. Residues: CASSEGWGQGSTDTQYF.

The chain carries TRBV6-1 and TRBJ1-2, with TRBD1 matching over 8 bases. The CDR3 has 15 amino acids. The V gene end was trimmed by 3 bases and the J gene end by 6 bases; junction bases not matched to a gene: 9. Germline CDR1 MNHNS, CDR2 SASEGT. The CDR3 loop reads CASSDLITGGNGYTF. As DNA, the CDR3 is TGTGCCAGCAGTGACCTAATTACAGGGGGGAATGGCTACACCTTC.

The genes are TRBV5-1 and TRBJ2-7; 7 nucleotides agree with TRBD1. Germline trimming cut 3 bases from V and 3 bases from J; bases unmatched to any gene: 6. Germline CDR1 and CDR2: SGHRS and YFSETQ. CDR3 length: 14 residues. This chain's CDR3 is CASSSTGSIYEQYF. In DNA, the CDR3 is TGCGCCAGCAGCTCGACAGGGTCAATCTACGAGCAGTACTTC.

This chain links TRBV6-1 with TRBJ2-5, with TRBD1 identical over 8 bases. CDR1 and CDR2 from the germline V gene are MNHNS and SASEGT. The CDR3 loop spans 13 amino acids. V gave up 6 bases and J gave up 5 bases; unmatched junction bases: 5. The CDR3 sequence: CASRRTGKETQYF. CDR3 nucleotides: TGTGCCAGCAGGAGGACAGGGAAGGAGACCCAGTACTTC.

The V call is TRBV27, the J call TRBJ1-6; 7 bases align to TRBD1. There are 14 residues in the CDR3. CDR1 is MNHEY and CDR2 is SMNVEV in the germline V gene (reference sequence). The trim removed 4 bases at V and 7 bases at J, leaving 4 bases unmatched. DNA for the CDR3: TGTGCCAGCAGTTCGACAGGGCCGAATTCACCCCTCCACTTT. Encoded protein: CASSSTGPNSPLHF.

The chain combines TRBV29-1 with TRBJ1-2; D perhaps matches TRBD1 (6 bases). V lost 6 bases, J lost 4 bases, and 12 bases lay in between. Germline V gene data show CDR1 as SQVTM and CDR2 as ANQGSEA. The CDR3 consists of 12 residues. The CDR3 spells CSVASGVYGYTF. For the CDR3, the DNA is TGCAGCGTAGCATCAGGGGTCTATGGCTACACCTTC.

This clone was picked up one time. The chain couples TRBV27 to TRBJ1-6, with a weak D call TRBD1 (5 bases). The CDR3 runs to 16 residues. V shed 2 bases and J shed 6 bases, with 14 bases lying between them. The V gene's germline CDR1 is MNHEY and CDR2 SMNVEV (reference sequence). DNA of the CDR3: TGTGCCAGCAGTTTAAGGACAACAGTACGTAATTCACCCCTCCACTTT. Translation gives CASSLRTTVRNSPLHF.

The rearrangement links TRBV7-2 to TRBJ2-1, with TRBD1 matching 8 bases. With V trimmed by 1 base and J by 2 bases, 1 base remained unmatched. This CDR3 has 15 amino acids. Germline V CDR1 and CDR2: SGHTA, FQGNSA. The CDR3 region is CASSLGQGPYNEQFF. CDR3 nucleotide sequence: TGTGCCAGCAGCTTAGGACAGGGGCCCTACAATGAGCAGTTCTTC.

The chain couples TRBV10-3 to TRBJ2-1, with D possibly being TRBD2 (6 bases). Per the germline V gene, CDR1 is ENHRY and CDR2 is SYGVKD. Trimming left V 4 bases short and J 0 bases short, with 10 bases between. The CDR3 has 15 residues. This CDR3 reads CAISGGVGSYNEQFF. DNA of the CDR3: TGTGCCATCAGTGGGGGGGTCGGCTCCTACAATGAGCAGTTCTTC.

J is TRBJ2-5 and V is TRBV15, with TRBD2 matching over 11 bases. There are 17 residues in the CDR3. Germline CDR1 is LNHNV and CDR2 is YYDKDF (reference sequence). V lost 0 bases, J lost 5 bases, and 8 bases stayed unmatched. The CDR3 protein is CATSREIPLAGVETQYF. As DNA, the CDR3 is TGTGCCACCAGCAGAGAGATCCCACTAGCGGGAGTCGAGACCCAGTACTTC.

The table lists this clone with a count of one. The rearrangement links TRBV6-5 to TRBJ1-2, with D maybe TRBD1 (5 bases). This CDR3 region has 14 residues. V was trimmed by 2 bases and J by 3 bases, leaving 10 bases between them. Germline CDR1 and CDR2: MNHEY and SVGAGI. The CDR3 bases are TGTGCCAGCAGTTACCACTCGGGGGACTATGGCTACACCTTC. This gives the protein CASSYHSGDYGYTF.

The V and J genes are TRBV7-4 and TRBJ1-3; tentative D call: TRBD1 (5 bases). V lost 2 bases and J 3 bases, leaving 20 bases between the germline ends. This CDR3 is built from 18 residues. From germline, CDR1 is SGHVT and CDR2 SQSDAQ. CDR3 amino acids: CASSLISAGRLIGNTIYF. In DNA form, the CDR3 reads TGTGCCAGCAGCTTAATATCGGCAGGGCGCCTCATTGGAAACACCATATATTTT.

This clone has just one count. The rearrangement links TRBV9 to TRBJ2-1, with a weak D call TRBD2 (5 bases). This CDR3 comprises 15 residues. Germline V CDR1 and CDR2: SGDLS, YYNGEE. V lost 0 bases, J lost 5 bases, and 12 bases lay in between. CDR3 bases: TGTGCCAGCAGCGTAGGCGGAGGAAAGAACAATGAGCAGTTCTTC. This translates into CASSVGGGKNNEQFF.